This record covers a single T cell receptor (beta chain). This entry belongs to a study of blood T cell repertoires in COVID-19. TCRdb keeps only in-frame clones here, not all; method: immunoSEQ multiplex PCR. The sample has tens of thousands of clones; over 70% are singletons. V was cut by 0 bases and J by 4 bases, with 13 bases left in between. Per germline, CDR1 SGHAT and CDR2 FQNNGV. The CDR3 covers 15 residues. This chain joins TRBV11-2 and TRBJ2-7, with D perhaps TRBD1 (7 bases). The TCR originated in a man aged 70 or older who had recovered from COVID-19. Sequenced material: peripheral blood. The CDR3 spells CASSLDGQGGYEQYF. CDR3 in DNA: TGTGCCAGCAGCTTAGATGGGCAGGGGGGATACGAGCAGTACTTC.